One T cell receptor beta chain is described in this entry. Its cognate antigen has yet to be identified. No base-level quality is on record; no much larger clone is a single base apart. The immunoSEQ Assay, a bias-controlled multiplex PCR, was used to amplify TCRbeta CDR3 regions from genomic DNA. Concerning the study's data processing: Nucleated cell counts per sample were estimated from amplification of reference gene primers within the assay. Sequence reads were collapsed and filtered to measure the absolute abundance of every unique TCRbeta CDR3 rearrangement. For each sample, productive Simpson clonality was calculated as the square root of Simpson's diversity index across productive rearrangements. The source is immuneACCESS, and TCRdb retained only in-frame sequences with V and J called. Part of the clones is not carried over; for the studies checked, unresolved V genes explain less than half of this, and the remainder is unexplained. The V and J calls and clone size come from that table; D and trimming were worked out from the DNA. The sample includes 68,000 or so clones, with 88% observed a single time. Together, the top ten hold about 2.3% of the sample.

The source of the sample is a study of blood T cell repertoires in COVID-19 (dated by TCRdb to the early 2020s). Concerning the study at large: Samples covering the acute and convalescent phases of COVID-19 were provided by collaborators in the United States, Italy and Spain. A de-identified subject ID, COVID-19 status, age in years and sex were almost always included in the sample metadata. Where available, HLA class I and class II types were taken from metadata supplied by the sample provider and were not determined by assay-based typing. The prospective study material was composed of cDNA or gDNA derived from T cells, B-cell-depleted T cells, or PBMCs. The repertoires were released in a freely available public database meant as a resource for research on the immune response to SARS-CoV-2. Subjects who had been exposed to COVID-19, were actively infected with it, or had recovered from it provided the deeply sampled blood TCRbeta repertoires that made up the dataset. Samples were obtained from the ongoing ImmuneRACE study (first 160 participants) and from about 1,300 subjects provided by 6 global collaborators. What the authors observed across the whole study: Clinical and demographic metadata were provided uncurated, with the amount varying by source and participant.

Between the V and J ends, shortened by 4 bases and 7 bases respectively, the junction contains 17 bases. The CDR3 has 14 amino acids, counting the end cysteine and phenylalanine. The CDR3 DNA has 42 bases and is translated from base 1. The germline V gene encodes CDR1 KGHSY and CDR2 FQNENV. Each collaborating institution followed its own protocols to collect whole blood in K2EDTA tubes. For TCRbeta analysis, collaborator samples were shipped as frozen whole blood, as isolated PBMCs, or as DNA extracted from either sample type. This chain joins TRBV16 to TRBJ2-7; the D gene cannot be named for sure. The TCR originated in a human donor in a cohort sampled during active COVID-19. Sequencing was carried out using peripheral blood. The DNA sequence is given as TGTGCCAGCAGCCCCGGAGTCCGAGTGTGGGAGCAGTACTTC. This gives the protein CASSPGVRVWEQYF.